This T cell receptor beta chain was sequenced during a study of monozygotic twins with cystic fibrosis. This clone was observed a few times. Data came from immunoSEQ multiplex PCR; TCRdb stores just in-frame clones and leaves some out. This table holds fewer than 15,000 clones, about 98% found once. The CDR3 has 17 amino acids. Germline CDR1 LGHNA, CDR2 YNFKEQ. J was trimmed by 3 bases and V by 5 bases; bases with no gene match: 12. J is TRBJ2-2 and V is TRBV4-2; 7 nucleotides line up with TRBD2. The origin of this receptor is a girl aged 2 to 10 with cystic fibrosis. The material sequenced was blood. DNA of the CDR3: TGTGCCAGCAGCGGCCCGACTAGCACGGCGGACACCGGGGAGCTGTTTTTT. Its protein product is CASSGPTSTADTGELFF.